The source of this TCR beta chain is a study of Ad26.COV2.S vaccination and SARS-CoV-2 variants. Study-level background: Once, or twice with 56 days between doses, Ad26.COV2.S was given intramuscularly.

Described treatment: some 20 received Ad26.COV2.S at low or high dose, single or two shots; about 5 received placebo; per-sample allocation not given. Following the first vaccine or placebo injection, samples were taken on day 63. V lost 1 base and J 3 bases, leaving 8 bases between the germline ends. The germline gives CDR1 SGHRS, CDR2 YFSETQ. The CDR3 covers 13 residues. This clone was seen once. TCRdb's copy holds only in-frame clones and misses some; the assay was immunoSEQ multiplex PCR. The sample consists of some 640,000 clones, about 90% of them appearing once. This TCR was sampled from a person aged 18-60 years who received the Ad26.COV2.S COVID-19 vaccine or a placebo. The sequencing here drew on peripheral blood, taken in a trial of Ad26.COV2.S vaccine versus placebo. The V gene is TRBV5-1, the J gene TRBJ2-7; no clear D gene. CDR3 DNA: TGCGCCAGCAGCTTGAGTCTCTTCTACGAGCAGTACTTC. The encoded protein is CASSLSLFYEQYF. The whole variable domain, filled in from reference TRBV5-1 and TRBJ2-7, reads KAGVTQTPRYLIKTRGQQVTLSCSPISGHRSVSWYQQTPGQGLQFLFEYFSETQRNKGNFPGRFSGRQFSNSRSEMNVSTLELGDSALYLCASSLSLFYEQYFGPGTRLTVT.